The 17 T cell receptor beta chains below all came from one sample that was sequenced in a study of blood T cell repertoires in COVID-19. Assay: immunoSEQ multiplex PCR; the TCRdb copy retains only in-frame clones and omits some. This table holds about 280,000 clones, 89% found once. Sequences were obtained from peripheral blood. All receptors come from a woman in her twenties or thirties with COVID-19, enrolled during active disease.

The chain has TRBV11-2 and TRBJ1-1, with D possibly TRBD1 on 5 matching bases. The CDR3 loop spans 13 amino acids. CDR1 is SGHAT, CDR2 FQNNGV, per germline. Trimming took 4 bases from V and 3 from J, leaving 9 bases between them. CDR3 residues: CASSSTAHTEAFF. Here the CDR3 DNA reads TGTGCCAGCAGCTCGACAGCCCACACTGAAGCTTTCTTT.

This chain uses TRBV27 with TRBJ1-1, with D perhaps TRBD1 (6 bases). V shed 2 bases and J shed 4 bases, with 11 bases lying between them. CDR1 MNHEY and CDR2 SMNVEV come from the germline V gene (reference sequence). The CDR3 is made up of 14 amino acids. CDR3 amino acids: CASSLKGGVTEAFF. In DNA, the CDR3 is TGTGCCAGCAGTTTAAAAGGGGGAGTCACTGAAGCTTTCTTT.

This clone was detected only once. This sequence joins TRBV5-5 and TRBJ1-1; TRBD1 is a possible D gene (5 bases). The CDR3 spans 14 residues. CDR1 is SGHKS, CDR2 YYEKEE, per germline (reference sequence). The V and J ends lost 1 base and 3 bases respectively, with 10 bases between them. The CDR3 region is CASSLIGVDTEAFF. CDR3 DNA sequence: TGTGCCAGCAGCTTGATAGGGGTTGACACTGAAGCTTTCTTT.

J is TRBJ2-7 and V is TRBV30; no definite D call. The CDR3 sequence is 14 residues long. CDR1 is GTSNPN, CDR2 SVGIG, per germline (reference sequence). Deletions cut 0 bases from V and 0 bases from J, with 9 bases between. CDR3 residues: CAWSVVQSSYEQYF. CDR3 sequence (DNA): TGTGCCTGGAGTGTAGTACAAAGCTCCTACGAGCAGTACTTC.

CDR3 residues: CASSQDHPLGPGETQYF. As DNA, the CDR3 is TGTGCCAGCAGCCAAGACCACCCCCTAGGCCCCGGGGAGACCCAGTACTTC. The V and J genes are TRBV4-2 and TRBJ2-5, with D unclear. V was clipped by 0 bases and J by 5 bases, with 19 bases between them. Germline lookup yields CDR1 LGHNA and CDR2 YNFKEQ. The CDR3 contains 17 residues.

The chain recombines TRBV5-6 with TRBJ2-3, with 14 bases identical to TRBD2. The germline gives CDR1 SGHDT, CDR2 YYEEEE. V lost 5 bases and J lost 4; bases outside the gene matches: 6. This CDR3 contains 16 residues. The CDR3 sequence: CASREAGLAGADTQYF. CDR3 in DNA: TGTGCCAGCAGGGAAGCGGGACTAGCGGGGGCAGATACGCAGTATTTT. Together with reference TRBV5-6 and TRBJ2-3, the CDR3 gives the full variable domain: DAGVTQSPTHLIKTRGQQVTLRCSPKSGHDTVSWYQQALGQGPQFIFQYYEEEERQRGNFPDRFSGHQFPNYSSELNVNALLLGDSALYLCASREAGLAGADTQYFGPGTRLTVL.

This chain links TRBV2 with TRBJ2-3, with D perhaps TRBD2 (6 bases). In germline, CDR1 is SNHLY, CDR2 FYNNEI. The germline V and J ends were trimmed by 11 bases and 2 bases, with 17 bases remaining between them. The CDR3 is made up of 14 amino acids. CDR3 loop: CAALWAGSTDTQYF. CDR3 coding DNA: TGTGCCGCGTTATGGGCGGGGTCCACAGATACGCAGTATTTT. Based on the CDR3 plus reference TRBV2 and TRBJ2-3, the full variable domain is EPEVTQTPSHQVTQMGQEVILRCVPISNHLYFYWYRQILGQKVEFLVSFYNNEISEKSEIFDDQFSVERPDGSNFTLKIRSTKLEDSAMYFCAALWAGSTDTQYFGPGTRLTVL.

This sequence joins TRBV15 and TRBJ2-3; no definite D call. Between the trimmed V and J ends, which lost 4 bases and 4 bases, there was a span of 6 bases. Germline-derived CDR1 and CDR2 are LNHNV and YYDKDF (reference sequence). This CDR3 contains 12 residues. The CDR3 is CATSNRADTQYF. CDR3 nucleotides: TGTGCCACCAGCAATCGGGCAGATACGCAGTATTTT.

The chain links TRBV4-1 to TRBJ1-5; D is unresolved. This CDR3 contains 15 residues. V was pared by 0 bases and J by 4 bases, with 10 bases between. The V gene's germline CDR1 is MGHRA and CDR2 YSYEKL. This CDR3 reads CASSQEWRGNQPQHF. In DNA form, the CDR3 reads TGCGCCAGCAGCCAAGAATGGCGCGGGAATCAGCCCCAGCATTTT.

The CDR3 region is CASSFGTTVNTEAFF. In DNA form, the CDR3 reads TGTGCCAGCAGCTTTGGAACGACAGTGAACACTGAAGCTTTCTTT. The chain combines TRBV7-9 with TRBJ1-1; maybe TRBD1 (5 bases). Between the trimmed V and J ends, which lost 3 bases and 0 bases, there was a span of 11 bases. Germline loops: CDR1 SEHNR, CDR2 FQNEAQ (reference sequence). CDR3 length equals 15 residues.

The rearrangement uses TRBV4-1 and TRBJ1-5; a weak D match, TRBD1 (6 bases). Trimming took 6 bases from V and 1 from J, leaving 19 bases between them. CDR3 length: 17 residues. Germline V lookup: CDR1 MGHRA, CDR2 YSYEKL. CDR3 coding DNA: TGCGCCAGCAGAAAAGGGGGGGCCCAACGGAGCAATCAGCCCCAGCATTTT. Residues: CASRKGGAQRSNQPQHF.

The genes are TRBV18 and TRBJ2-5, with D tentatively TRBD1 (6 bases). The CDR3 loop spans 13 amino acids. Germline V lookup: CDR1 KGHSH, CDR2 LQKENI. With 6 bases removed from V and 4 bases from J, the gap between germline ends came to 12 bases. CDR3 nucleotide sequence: TGTGCCAGCTCCAGGGGCCAGGGAGAGACCCAGTACTTC. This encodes CASSRGQGETQYF.

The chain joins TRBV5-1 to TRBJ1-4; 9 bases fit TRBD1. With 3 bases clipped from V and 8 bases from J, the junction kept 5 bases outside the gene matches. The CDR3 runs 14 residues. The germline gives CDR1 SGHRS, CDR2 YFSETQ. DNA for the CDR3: TGCGCCAGCAGCTCCGGGACAGGGCGAGAAAAACTGTTTTTT. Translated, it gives CASSSGTGREKLFF. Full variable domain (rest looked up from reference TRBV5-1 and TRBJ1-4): KAGVTQTPRYLIKTRGQQVTLSCSPISGHRSVSWYQQTPGQGLQFLFEYFSETQRNKGNFPGRFSGRQFSNSRSEMNVSTLELGDSALYLCASSSGTGREKLFFGSGTQLSVL.

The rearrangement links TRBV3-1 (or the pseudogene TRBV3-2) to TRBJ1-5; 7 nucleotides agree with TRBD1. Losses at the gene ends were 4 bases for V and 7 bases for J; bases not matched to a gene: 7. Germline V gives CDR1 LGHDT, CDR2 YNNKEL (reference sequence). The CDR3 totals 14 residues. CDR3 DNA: TGTGCCAGCAGCCTAAAGGGGGCGGAACAGCCCCAGCATTTT. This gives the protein CASSLKGAEQPQHF.

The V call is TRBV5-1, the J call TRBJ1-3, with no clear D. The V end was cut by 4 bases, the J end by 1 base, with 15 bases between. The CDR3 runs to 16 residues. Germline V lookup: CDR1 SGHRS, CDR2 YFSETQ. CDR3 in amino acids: CASSRSGGGSGNTIYF. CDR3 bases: TGCGCCAGCAGCCGCAGCGGTGGAGGATCTGGAAACACCATATATTTT.

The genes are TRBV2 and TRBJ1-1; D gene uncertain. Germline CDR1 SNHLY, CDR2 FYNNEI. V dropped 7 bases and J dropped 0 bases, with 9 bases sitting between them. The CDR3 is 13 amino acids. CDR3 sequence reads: CASTVGMNTEAFF. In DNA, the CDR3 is TGTGCCAGCACCGTCGGGATGAACACTGAAGCTTTCTTT.

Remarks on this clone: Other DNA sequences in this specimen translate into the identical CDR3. The CDR3 bases are TGTGCCAGCAGTCTACAGGGACCAGATACGCAGTATTTT. Translating it yields CASSLQGPDTQYF. The chain has TRBV6-6 and TRBJ2-3, with D maybe TRBD1 (6 bases). The V and J ends lost 5 bases and 4 bases respectively, with 10 bases between them. In germline, CDR1 is MNHNY, CDR2 SVGAGI (reference sequence). The CDR3 contains 13 residues.